Following are 8 T cell receptor beta chains from one sample sequenced in a study of cytomegalovirus exposure and HLA in healthy donors. Sequenced by immunoSEQ multiplex PCR; TCRdb stores in-frame clones only, minus some. The table records roughly 120,000 clones, around 94% of them present only once. Sequenced: PBMCs. The receptors here all came from a woman between 18 and 29 years old in good health and CMV-seronegative.

This chain connects TRBV28 to TRBJ2-2; D is uncertain. V lost 3 bases to trimming and J lost 7 bases, with 9 bases between them. Germline V gives CDR1 MDHEN, CDR2 SYDVKM. This CDR3 is 13 amino acids long. Here the CDR3 DNA reads TGTGCCAGCAGTTTTTCAGAAGTCGGGGAGCTGTTTTTT. Residues: CASSFSEVGELFF.

This rearrangement joins TRBV28 to TRBJ1-5; D remains unclear. Trimming took off 4 bases at V and 1 base at J, with 11 bases between the two ends. There are 15 residues in the CDR3. CDR1 and CDR2 from the germline V gene are MDHEN and SYDVKM. The CDR3 loop reads CASSSRTWSNQPQHF. For the CDR3, the DNA is TGTGCCAGCAGTTCGCGTACCTGGAGCAATCAGCCCCAGCATTTT.

This sequence joins TRBV9 and TRBJ2-1; 10 bases are shared with TRBD1. Germline lookup yields CDR1 SGDLS and CDR2 YYNGEE. Unmatched junction bases numbered 6, after V lost 4 bases and J lost 5 bases. CDR3 length equals 15 residues. The CDR3 loop reads CASSKDRGPHNEQFF. In DNA form, the CDR3 reads TGTGCCAGCAGCAAAGACAGGGGGCCCCACAATGAGCAGTTCTTC.

Turning to this clone: Other DNA sequences in this specimen translate into the identical CDR3. The chain carries TRBV18 and TRBJ2-5; maybe TRBD2 (6 bases). Germline CDR1 KGHSH, CDR2 LQKENI. This CDR3 region has 14 residues. V lost 0 bases to trimming and J lost 3 bases, with 8 bases between them. CDR3 sequence (DNA): TGTGCCAGCTCACCACCTGGGACTGAAGAGACCCAGTACTTC. Protein: CASSPPGTEETQYF.

The CDR3 region has the DNA TGTGCCAGCAGCCTAAGCGCAAATTCACCCCTCCACTTT. Amino acid sequence: CASSLSANSPLHF. The chain links TRBV9 to TRBJ1-6, with unresolved D. Between the trimmed V and J ends, which lost 4 bases and 7 bases, there was a span of 9 bases. The germline CDR1 and CDR2 sequences are SGDLS and YYNGEE. This CDR3 region has 13 residues.

This clone appeared a single time. This chain links TRBV28 with TRBJ2-5; D may be TRBD1 (5 bases). Germline CDR1 and CDR2: MDHEN and SYDVKM. The CDR3 loop spans 16 amino acids. V shed 5 bases and J shed 5 bases, with 21 bases lying between them. CDR3 DNA: TGTGCCAGCAGTCCTCCCTGGCCAGGGAACTTTGAGACCCAGTACTTC. Its translation is CASSPPWPGNFETQYF.

The rearrangement joins TRBV10-3 to TRBJ1-1, with unresolved D. Trimming removed 7 bases at V and 1 base at J, with 10 bases between. Germline CDR1 ENHRY, CDR2 SYGVKD. This CDR3 is built from 13 residues. CDR3 region: CAINPGKNTEAFF. The CDR3, as DNA: TGTGCCATCAACCCGGGGAAGAACACTGAAGCTTTCTTT.

The genes are TRBV19 and TRBJ2-3; 11 bases agree with TRBD2. The CDR3 loop spans 14 amino acids. Germline values: CDR1 LNHDA, CDR2 SQIVND (reference sequence). Trimming at V came to 6 bases and at J to 3 bases, leaving 2 bases not matched to a gene. The CDR3 coding sequence is TGTGCCAGTAGGCTAGCGGGAGGAACAGATACGCAGTATTTT. Translated, it gives CASRLAGGTDTQYF.